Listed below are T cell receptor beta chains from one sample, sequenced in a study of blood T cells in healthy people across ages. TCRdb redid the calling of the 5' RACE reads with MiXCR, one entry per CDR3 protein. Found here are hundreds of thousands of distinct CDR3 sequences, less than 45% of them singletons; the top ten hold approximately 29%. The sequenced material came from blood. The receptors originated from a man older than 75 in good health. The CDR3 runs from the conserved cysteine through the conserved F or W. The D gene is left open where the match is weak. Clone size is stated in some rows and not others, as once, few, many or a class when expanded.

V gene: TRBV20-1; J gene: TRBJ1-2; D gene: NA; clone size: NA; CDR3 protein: CSARDATVPYGYTF; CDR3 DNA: TGCAGTGCTAGAGATGCAACGGTCCCCTATGGCTACACCTTC
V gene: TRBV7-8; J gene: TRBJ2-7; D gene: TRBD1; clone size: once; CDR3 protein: CASSLASGQGYTDEQYF; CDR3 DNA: TGTGCCAGCAGCTTAGCTTCCGGACAGGGGTACACCGACGAGCAGTACTTC
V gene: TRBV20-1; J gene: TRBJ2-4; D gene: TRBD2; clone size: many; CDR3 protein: CSAVGLAEDIQYF; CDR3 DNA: TGCAGTGCGGTAGGACTAGCGGAGGACATTCAGTACTTC
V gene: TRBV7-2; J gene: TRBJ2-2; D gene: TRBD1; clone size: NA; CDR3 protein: CASSHTTGTGELFF; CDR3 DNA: TGTGCCAGCAGCCATACGACAGGGACCGGGGAGCTGTTTTTT
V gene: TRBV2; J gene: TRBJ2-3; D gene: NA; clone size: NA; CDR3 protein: CASTPAGIDTQYF; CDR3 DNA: TGTGCCAGCACCCCCGCAGGGATTGATACGCAGTATTTT
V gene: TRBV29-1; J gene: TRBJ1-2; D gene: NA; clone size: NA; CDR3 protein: CSVEGSYGYTF; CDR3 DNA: TGCAGCGTTGAGGGGTCGTATGGCTACACCTTC
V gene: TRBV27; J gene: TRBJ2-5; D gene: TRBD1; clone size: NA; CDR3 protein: CASSLSHSGTGETQYF; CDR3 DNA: TGTGCCAGCAGTTTATCTCATTCCGGGACAGGGGAGACCCAGTACTTC
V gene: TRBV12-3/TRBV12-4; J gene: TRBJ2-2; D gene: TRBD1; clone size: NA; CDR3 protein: CASSLNRGPRNTGELFF; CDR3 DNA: TGTGCCAGCAGCTTAAACAGGGGACCCAGGAACACCGGGGAGCTGTTTTTT
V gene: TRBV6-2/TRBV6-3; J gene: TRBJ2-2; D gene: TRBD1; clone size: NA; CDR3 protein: CASRTGSPGELFF; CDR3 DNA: TGTGCCAGCAGGACAGGGAGTCCCGGGGAGCTGTTTTTT
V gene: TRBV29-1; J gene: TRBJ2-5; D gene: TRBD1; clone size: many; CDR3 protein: CSVEETGVPGETQYF; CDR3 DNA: TGCAGCGTTGAAGAAACAGGGGTTCCAGGGGAGACCCAGTACTTC
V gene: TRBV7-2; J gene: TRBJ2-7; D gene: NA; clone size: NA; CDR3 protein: CASSFLSGDTSYEQYF; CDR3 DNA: TGTGCCAGCAGCTTTCTTTCCGGGGACACTTCCTACGAGCAGTACTTC
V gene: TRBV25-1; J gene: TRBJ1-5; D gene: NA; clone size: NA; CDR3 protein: CASSSSRTASNQPQHF; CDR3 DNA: TGTGCCAGCAGCTCCTCCCGGACAGCTAGCAATCAGCCCCAGCATTTT
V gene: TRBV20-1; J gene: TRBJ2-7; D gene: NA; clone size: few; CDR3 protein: CSAGDTFTSYEQYF; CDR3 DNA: TGCAGTGCTGGAGATACGTTCACCTCCTACGAGCAGTACTTC
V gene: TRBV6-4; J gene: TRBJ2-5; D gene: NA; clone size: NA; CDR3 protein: CASSDPSTFYGETQYF; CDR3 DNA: TGTGCCAGCAGTGACCCCTCGACCTTCTACGGAGAGACCCAGTACTTC
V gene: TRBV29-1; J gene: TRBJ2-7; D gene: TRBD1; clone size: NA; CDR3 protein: CSVDYGTGGNEQYF; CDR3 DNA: TGCAGCGTTGACTACGGGACAGGGGGGAATGAGCAGTACTTC
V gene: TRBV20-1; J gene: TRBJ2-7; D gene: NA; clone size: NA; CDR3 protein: CSARRPVPPTYEQYF; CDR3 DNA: TGCAGTGCTAGAAGACCTGTCCCCCCAACCTACGAGCAGTACTTC
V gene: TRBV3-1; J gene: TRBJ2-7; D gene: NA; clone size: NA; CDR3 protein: CASSQAGRQGGLSYF; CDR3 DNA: TGTGCCAGCAGCCAAGCGGGCCGGCAGGGGGGCCTTTCGTACTTC
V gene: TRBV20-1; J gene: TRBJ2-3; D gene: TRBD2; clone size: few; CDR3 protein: CSARAPGVAGVSATQYF; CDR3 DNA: TGCAGTGCTAGAGCACCCGGGGTAGCGGGAGTATCGGCTACGCAGTATTTT
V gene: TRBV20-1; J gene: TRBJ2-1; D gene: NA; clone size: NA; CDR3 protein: CSARGYSYNEQFF; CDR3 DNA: TGCAGTGCTAGAGGATATTCCTACAATGAGCAGTTCTTC
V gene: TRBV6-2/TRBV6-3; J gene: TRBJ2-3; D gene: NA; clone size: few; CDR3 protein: CASSYVGDTQYF; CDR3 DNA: TGTGCCAGCAGTTACGTGGGGGATACGCAGTATTTT
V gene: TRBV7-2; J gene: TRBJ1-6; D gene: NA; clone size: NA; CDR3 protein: CASSLTGPNSPLHF; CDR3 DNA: TGTGCCAGCAGCTTAACCGGTCCTAATTCACCCCTCCACTTT
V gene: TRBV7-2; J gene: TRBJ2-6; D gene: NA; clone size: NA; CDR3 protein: CASSPVGAPGANVLTF; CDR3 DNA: TGTGCCAGCAGCCCCGTGGGTGCCCCGGGGGCCAACGTCCTGACTTTC
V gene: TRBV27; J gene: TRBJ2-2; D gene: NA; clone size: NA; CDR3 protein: CASSLYGSGELFF; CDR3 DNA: TGTGCCAGCAGTTTGTACGGGTCCGGGGAGCTGTTTTTT
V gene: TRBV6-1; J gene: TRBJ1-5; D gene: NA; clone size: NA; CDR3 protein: CASRESGSNQPQHF; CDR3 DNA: TGTGCCAGCAGGGAATCCGGAAGCAATCAGCCCCAGCATTTT
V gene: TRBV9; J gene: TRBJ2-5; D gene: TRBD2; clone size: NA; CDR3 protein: CASSVETGLGVETQYF; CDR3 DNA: TGTGCCAGCAGCGTAGAGACGGGACTAGGGGTAGAGACCCAGTACTTC
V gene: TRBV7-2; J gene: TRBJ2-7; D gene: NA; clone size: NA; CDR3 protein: CASSGLGGYEQYF; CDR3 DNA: TGTGCCAGCAGTGGTCTAGGAGGCTACGAGCAGTACTTC
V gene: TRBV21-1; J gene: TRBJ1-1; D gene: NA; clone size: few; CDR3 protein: CASRGGGENTEAFF; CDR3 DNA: TGTGCCAGCAGGGGGGGTGGTGAGAACACTGAAGCTTTCTTT
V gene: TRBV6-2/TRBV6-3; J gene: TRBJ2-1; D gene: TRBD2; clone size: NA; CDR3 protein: CASVSTSGIYNEQFF; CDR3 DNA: TGTGCCAGCGTTTCTACTAGCGGGATCTACAATGAGCAGTTCTTC
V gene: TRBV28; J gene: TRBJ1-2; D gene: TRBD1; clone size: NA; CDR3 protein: CASSLGGQGARYYGYTF; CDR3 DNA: TGTGCCAGCAGCCTTGGGGGACAGGGGGCGCGATACTATGGCTACACCTTC
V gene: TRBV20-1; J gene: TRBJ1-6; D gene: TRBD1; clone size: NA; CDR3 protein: CSAEDRGSSPLHF; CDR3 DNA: TGCAGTGCTGAGGACAGGGGTAGTTCACCCCTCCACTTT
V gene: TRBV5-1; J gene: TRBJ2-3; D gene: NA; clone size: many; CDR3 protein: CASSTGTDTQYF; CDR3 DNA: TGCGCCAGCAGCACAGGCACAGATACGCAGTATTTT
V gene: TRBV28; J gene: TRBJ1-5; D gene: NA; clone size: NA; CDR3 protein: CASHRGTQPQHF; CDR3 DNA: TGTGCCAGTCATCGGGGTACCCAGCCCCAGCATTTT
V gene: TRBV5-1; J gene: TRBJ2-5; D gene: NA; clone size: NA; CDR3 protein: CASSLGQLSGYYQETQYF; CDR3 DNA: TGCGCCAGCAGCCTGGGACAGCTTAGCGGGTACTACCAAGAGACCCAGTACTTC
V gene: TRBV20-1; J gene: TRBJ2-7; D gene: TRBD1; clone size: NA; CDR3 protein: CSARVALGGSDEQYF; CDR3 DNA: TGCAGTGCTAGAGTAGCCCTAGGGGGCTCCGACGAGCAGTACTTC
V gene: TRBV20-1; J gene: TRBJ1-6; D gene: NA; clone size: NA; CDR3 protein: CSAYSDSYNSPLHF; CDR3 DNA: TGCAGTGCCTACAGCGACTCCTATAATTCACCCCTCCACTTT
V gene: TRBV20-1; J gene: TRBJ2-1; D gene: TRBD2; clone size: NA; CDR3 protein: CSAAGTSGAGEQFF; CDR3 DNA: TGCAGTGCTGCCGGGACTAGCGGGGCCGGGGAGCAGTTCTTC
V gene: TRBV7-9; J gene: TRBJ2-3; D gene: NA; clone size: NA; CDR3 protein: CASSLVSWIAPDTQYF; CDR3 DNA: TGTGCCAGCAGCTTAGTCAGTTGGATCGCCCCGGATACGCAGTATTTT
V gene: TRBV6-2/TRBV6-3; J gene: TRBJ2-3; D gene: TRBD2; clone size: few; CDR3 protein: CASNPAGRGTQYF; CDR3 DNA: TGTGCCAGCAATCCAGCGGGGCGGGGAACGCAGTATTTT
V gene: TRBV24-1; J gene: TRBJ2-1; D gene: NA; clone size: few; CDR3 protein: CATSGAGINEQFF; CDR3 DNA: TGTGCCACCAGTGGGGCAGGTATAAATGAGCAGTTCTTC
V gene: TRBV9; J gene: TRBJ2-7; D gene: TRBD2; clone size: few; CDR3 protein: CASSEGSGGGSYEQYF; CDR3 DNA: TGTGCCAGCAGCGAGGGGAGCGGGGGAGGGTCCTACGAGCAGTACTTC
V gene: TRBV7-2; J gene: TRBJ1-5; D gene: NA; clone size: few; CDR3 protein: CASRSGGVGNQPQHF; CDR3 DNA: TGTGCCAGCAGGTCGGGAGGGGTGGGCAATCAGCCCCAGCATTTT
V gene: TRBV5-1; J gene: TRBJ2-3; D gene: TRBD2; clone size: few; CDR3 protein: CASRTAGLESDTQYF; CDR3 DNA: TGCGCCAGCAGGACGGCGGGACTAGAGTCAGATACGCAGTATTTT
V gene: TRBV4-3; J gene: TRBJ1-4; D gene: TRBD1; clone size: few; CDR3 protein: CASSHGTGDEKLFF; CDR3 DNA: TGCGCCAGCAGCCACGGGACAGGGGATGAAAAACTGTTTTTT
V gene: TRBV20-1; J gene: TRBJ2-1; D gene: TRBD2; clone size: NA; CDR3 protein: CSARDLTSGMNSYNEQFF; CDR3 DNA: TGCAGTGCTAGAGATTTAACTAGCGGGATGAACTCCTACAATGAGCAGTTCTTC
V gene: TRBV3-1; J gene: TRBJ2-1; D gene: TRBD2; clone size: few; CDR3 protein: CASSQGKIAGGLDEQFF; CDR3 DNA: TGTGCCAGCAGCCAAGGAAAAATAGCGGGGGGGCTCGATGAGCAGTTCTTC
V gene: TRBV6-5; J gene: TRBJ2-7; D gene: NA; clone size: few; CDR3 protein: CASSLQRDSYEQYF; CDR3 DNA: TGTGCCAGCAGTTTACAGCGGGACAGTTACGAGCAGTACTTC
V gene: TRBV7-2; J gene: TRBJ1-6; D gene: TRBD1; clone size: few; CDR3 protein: CASSQDRVRSPLHF; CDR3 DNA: TGTGCCAGCAGCCAGGACAGGGTACGGTCACCCCTCCACTTT
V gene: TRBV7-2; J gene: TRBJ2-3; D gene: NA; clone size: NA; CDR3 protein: CASSRQRIDTDTQYF; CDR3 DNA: TGTGCCAGCAGCCGACAACGGATAGACACAGATACGCAGTATTTT
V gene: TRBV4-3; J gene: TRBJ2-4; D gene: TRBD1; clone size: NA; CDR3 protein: CASSQRTGGENIQYF; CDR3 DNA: TGCGCCAGCAGCCAGAGGACAGGGGGCGAGAACATTCAGTACTTC
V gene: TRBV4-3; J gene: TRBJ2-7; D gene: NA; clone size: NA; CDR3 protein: CASSQDGTLLYNEQYF; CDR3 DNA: TGCGCCAGCAGCCAAGATGGGACACTCCTTTACAATGAGCAGTACTTC
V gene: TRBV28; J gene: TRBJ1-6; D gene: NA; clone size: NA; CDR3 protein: CASSVIHPRTRVVSPLHF; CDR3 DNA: TGTGCCAGCAGTGTAATACACCCTCGGACGAGGGTGGTTTCACCCCTCCACTTT
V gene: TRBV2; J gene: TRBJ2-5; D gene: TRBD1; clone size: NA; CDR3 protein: CTSRGGTGSNEQYF; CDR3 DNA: TGTACCAGCAGGGGGGGGACAGGGAGCAATGAGCAGTACTTC
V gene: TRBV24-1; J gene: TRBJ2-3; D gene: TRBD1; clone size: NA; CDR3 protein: CATSDSGTVTDTQYF; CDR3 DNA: TGTGCCACCAGTGATTCCGGGACAGTCACAGATACGCAGTATTTT
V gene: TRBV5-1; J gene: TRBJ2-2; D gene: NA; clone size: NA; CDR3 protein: CASTVDSSNTGELFF; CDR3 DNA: TGCGCCAGCACAGTTGACAGCTCGAACACCGGGGAGCTGTTTTTT
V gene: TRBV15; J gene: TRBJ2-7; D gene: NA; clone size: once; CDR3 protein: CATSRDDRYSYEQYF; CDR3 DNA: TGTGCCACCAGCAGAGATGACAGGTACTCCTACGAGCAGTACTTC